The present entry profiles one T cell receptor (beta chain) with its context. Sequencing was performed with immunoSEQ multiplex PCR; in TCRdb, only in-frame clones are kept and a portion is missing. Found here are roughly 180,000 clones, about three quarters of them singletons; the top ten hold 8.5% to 10%. The sample is drawn from a study of blood T cell repertoires in COVID-19. The receptor was derived from a woman aged 50 to 60 with active or convalescent COVID-19. The specimen was peripheral blood.

The CDR3 DNA is TGCGCCAGCAGCCAAAGTACCGGGACTCCGGCCGACAATGAGCAGTTCTTC. Amino acid sequence: CASSQSTGTPADNEQFF. The chain joins TRBV4-1 to TRBJ2-1; D might be TRBD2 (6 bases). The CDR3 is 17 residues long. Deletions cut 2 bases from V and 5 bases from J, with 19 bases between. Germline V gene lookup returns CDR1 MGHRA and CDR2 YSYEKL.